This TCR beta chain was recovered during a study of T cells in Graves' hyperthyroidism and ophthalmopathy (dated by TCRdb to between 2018 and 2021). Some background on the complete study: Peripheral blood samples were taken at the time of initial diagnosis, prior to any treatment. After blood sampling, hyperthyroidism patients were treated with methimazole at a starting dose of 30 mg daily, and ophthalmopathy patients were treated with high-dose intravenous methylprednisolone. TCR V-J signatures able to tell the groups apart were searched for in a discovery cohort of 95 to 100 patients, of whom over 40 had Graves' ophthalmopathy and around 58 had stable Graves' hyperthyroidism. In several Graves' hyperthyroidism patients, the study also compared T-cell repertoires from thyroid tissue with T-cell repertoires from blood. Whether ophthalmopathy could be predicted prospectively was tested in an independent validation cohort made up of 18 to 20 hyperthyroidism patients plus 17 patients who later progressed to ophthalmopathy. According to the paper, TCR Vbeta CDR3 sequencing was carried out on over 130 peripheral blood samples, which came from fewer than 50 ophthalmopathy, 70 to 80 hyperthyroidism and roughly 17 progressor patients. The 95 to 100 discovery patients were divided at random into training and test sets in a 7:3 ratio.

From its cysteine to its phenylalanine, the CDR3 spans 15 amino acids. The only DNA kept is the CDR3, 45 bases in frame from the first base. As encoded in the germline V gene, CDR1 is SGHTA while CDR2 is FQGTGA. Trimming takes 2 bases from V and 0 bases from J, and the germline ends sit 9 bases apart. Remarks on this clonotype: The antigen it recognizes is unknown. The record has no base qualities; no much larger clone is one base away.

The TCR beta CDR3 regions were amplified from RNA transcripts. A first-round RT-PCR of the TCR CDR3 used the HTBI primer set with the Qiagen OneStep RT-PCR kit. A second multiplex PCR round built the libraries, followed by size selection and purification. Libraries were sequenced paired-end with 100 bp reads on an Illumina HiSeq2000. On the authors' methods: SOAPnuke was used to process the raw data, throwing out any read that contained adapters or uncalled bases, had a mean Phred below 15, or lacked an exact constant-primer or identifier match. COPE v1.2.5 was used to merge the high-quality paired reads, and each unique nucleotide sequence was defined as a clonotype. Clonotypes were aligned to IMGT TRBV, TRBD and TRBJ reference segments using MiTCR v1.1. Only V-J combinations with frequency above 0.0001, covering about 99% of repertoires, were analysed. A TCS score was defined as the ratio of F50 (clonal expansion) to E x V (chaos), with BLOSUM62-based TCRdist applied between CDR3 peptides within each V-J. Welch's t-statistics and random forest reduced 514 V-J features to 10 to 15, which were used in a naive Bayes classifier (R e1071). The public reads were reanalyzed by TCRdb: fastp trimming at Q25, MiXCR alignment, in-frame beta chains only. Entries are consolidated by CDR3 protein sequence, retaining the most common genes and DNA. V and J calls and clone size were set by TCRdb, not the authors. The sample table records fewer than 350,000 distinct CDR3 sequences; approximately 14% of these occur just once. Of the sample, roughly 7.9% is held by the ten largest clones.

Graves' hyperthyroidism was defined as stable when no progression to ophthalmopathy occurred over 18 months of follow-up. Hyperthyroidism patients were aged 18 to 65 years and newly diagnosed, with disease duration of less than 2 months. Patients with uncontrolled infections, other autoimmune diseases, pregnancy or lactation were excluded. Clinical symptoms, serum thyroxine and TRAb, thyroid ultrasound, and orbital computed tomography formed the basis for the diagnoses. Ficoll-Paque density gradient centrifugation was used to isolate PBMCs from around 10 ml of fresh peripheral blood. Trizol reagent was used to extract total RNA, and RNA quality was then checked on an Agilent 2100 Bioanalyzer. Beyond this particular receptor, the publication reports: Sample size was not statistically predetermined, and blinding of investigators to group allocation was not performed. Blood samples also contained most of the expanded thyroid clonotypes (frequency above 0.001), which suggests that blood repertoires may reflect thyroid immune responses. In validation, progression to ophthalmopathy was predicted by the model with nearly 71% sensitivity and around 75% specificity, a median of roughly six months before onset. A 13 V-J signature model separated ophthalmopathy from stable hyperthyroidism, with around 88% sensitivity and 81% to 82% specificity in cross-validation and 80%/75% in testing.

The receptor was isolated from a middle-aged woman with Graves' hyperthyroidism. The chain is assembled from TRBV7-3 and TRBJ2-3, with no confident D gene call. The specimen was blood. Read as DNA, the sequence is TGTGCCAGCAGCTTATCCGCTACTAGCACAGATACGCAGTATTTT. It specifies CASSLSATSTDTQYF.